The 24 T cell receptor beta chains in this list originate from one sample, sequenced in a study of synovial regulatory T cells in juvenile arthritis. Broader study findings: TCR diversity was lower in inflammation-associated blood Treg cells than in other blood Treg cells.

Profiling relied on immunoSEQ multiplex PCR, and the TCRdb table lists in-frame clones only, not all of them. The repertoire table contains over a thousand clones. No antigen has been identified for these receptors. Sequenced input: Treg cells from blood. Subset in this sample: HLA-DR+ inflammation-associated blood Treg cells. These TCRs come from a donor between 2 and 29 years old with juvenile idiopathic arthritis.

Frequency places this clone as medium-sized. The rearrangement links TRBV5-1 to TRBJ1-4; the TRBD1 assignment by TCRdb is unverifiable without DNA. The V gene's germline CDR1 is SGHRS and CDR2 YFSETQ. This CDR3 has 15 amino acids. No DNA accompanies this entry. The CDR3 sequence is CASSLAGTGGEKLFF.

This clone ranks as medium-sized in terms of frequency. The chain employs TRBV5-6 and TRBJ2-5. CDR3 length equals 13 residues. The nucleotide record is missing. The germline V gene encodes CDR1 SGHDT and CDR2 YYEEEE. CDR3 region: CASSLGGLETQYF. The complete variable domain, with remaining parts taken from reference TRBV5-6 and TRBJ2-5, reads DAGVTQSPTHLIKTRGQQVTLRCSPKSGHDTVSWYQQALGQGPQFIFQYYEEEERQRGNFPDRFSGHQFPNYSSELNVNALLLGDSALYLCASSLGGLETQYFGPGTRLLVL.

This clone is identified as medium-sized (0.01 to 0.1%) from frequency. CDR3 sequence: CASSQDSGRAKNIQYF. V is TRBV4-3 and J is TRBJ2-4; there is no DNA to check the TCRdb D call of TRBD2. CDR3 length: 16 residues. No coding sequence is recorded. CDR1 and CDR2 (germline): LGHNA, YSLEER.

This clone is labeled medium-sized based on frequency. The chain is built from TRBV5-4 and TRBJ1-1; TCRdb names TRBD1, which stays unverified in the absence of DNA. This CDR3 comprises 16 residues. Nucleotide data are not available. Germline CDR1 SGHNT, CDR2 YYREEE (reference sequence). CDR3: CASSSGTEMMNTEAFF.

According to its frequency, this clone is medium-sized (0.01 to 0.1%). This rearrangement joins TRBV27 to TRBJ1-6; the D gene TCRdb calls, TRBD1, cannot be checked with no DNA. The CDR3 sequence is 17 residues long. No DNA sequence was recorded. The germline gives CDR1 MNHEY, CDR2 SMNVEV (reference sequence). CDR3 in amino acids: CASSFIRGTGDNSPLHF.

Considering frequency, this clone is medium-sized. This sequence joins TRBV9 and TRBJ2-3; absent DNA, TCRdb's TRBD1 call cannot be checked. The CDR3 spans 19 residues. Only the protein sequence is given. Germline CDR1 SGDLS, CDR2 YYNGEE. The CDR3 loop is CASSVATRTGRARTDTQYF.

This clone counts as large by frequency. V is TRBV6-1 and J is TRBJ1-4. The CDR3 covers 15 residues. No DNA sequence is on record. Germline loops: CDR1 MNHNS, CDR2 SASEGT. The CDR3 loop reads CASSRSGDGNEKLFF.

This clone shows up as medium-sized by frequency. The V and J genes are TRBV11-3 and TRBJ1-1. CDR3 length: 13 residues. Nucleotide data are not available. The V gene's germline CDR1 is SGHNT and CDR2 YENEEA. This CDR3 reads CASSLEGNTEAFF.

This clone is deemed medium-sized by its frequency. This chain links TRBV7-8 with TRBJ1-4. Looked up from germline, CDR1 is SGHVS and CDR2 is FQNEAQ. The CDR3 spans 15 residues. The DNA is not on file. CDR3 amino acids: CASSFSGATNEKLFF.

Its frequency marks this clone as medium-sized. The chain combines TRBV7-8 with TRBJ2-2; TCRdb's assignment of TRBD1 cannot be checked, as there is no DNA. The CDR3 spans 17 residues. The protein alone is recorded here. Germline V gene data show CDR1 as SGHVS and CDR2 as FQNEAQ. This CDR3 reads CASSLRAGGPNTGELFF.

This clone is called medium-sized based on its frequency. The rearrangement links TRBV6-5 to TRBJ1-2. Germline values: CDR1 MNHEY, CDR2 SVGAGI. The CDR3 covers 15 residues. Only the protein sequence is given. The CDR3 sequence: CASSYLRTGDYGYTF.

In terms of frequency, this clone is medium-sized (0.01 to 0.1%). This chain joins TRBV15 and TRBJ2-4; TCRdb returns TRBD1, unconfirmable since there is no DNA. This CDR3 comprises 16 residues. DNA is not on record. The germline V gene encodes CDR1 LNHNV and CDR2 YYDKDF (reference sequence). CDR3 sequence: CATSARQILAKNIQYF.

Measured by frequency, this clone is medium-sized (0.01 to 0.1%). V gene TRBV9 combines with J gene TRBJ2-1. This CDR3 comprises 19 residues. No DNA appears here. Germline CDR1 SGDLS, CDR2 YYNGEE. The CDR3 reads CASSVGGAGRKSSYNEQFF. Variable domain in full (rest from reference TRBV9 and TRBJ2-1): DSGVTQTPKHLITATGQRVTLRCSPRSGDLSVYWYQQSLDQGLQFLIQYYNGEERAKGNILERFSAQQFPDLHSELNLSSLELGDSALYFCASSVGGAGRKSSYNEQFFGPGTRLTVL.

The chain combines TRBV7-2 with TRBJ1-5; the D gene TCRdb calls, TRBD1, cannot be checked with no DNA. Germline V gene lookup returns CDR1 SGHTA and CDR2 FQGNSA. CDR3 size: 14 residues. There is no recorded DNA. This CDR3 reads CASSLQGLGQPQHF.

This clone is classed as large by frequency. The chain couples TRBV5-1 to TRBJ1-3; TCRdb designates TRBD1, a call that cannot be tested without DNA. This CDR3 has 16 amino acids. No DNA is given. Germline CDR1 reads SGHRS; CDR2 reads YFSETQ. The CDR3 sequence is CASSLGHTSSGNTIYF.

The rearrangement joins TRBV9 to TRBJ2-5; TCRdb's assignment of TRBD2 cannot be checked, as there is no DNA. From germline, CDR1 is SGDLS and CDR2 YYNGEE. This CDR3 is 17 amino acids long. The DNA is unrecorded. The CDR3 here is CASSGGLSGGFQETQYF.

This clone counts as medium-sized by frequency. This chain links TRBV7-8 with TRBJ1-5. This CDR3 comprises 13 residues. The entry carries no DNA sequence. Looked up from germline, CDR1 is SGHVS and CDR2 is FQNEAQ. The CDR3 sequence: CASSLAAAQPQHF.

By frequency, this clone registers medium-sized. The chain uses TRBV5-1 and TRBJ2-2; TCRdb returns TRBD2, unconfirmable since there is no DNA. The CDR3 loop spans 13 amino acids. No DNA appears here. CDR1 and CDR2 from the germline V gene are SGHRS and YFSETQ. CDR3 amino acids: CASSPELAGELFF.

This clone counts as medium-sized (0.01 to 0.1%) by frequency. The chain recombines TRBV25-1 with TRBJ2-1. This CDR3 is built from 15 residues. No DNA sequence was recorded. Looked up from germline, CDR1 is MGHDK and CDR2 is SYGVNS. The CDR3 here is CASSDSGHWGNEQFF.

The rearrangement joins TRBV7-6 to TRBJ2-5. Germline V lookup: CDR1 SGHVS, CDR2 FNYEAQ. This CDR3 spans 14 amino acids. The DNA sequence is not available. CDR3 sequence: CASGVLGYQETQYF.

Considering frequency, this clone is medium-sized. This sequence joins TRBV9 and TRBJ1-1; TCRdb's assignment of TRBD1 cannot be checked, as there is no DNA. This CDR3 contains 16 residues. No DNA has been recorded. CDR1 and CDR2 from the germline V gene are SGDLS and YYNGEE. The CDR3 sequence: CASSAMAGQVNTEAFF.

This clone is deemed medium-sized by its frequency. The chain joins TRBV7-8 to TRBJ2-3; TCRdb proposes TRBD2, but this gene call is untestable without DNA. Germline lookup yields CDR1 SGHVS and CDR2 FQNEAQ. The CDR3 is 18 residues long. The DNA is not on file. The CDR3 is CASSLRTSGGASTDTQYF.

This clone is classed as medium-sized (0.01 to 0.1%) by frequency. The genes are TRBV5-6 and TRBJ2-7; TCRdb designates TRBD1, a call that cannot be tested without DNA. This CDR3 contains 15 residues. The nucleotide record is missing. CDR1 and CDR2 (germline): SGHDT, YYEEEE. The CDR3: CASSPGTGWSYEQYF.

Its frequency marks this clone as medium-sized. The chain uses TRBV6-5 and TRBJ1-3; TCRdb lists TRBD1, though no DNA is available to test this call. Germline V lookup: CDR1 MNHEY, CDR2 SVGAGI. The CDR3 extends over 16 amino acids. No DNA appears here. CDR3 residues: CASSYGGGQGANTIYF.